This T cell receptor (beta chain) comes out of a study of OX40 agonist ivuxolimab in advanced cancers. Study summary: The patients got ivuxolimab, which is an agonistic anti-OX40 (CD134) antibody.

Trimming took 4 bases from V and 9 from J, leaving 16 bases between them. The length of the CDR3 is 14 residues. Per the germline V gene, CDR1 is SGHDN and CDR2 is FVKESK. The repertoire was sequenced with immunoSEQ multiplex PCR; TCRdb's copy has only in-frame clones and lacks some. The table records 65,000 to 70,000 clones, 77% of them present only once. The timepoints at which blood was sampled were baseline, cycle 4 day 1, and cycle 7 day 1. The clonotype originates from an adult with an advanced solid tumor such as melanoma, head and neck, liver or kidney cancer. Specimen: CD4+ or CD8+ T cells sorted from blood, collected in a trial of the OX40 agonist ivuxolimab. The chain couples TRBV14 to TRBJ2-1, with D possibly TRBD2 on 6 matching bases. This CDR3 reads CASSLRGGSGEQFF. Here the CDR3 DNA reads TGTGCCAGCAGCCTAAGAGGAGGGTCCGGTGAGCAGTTCTTC.